This T cell receptor beta chain was observed in a study of blood T cell repertoires in COVID-19. Original processing notes: Reference gene primer amplification yielded estimated nucleated cell counts. Assay: immunoSEQ multiplex PCR; the TCRdb copy retains only in-frame clones and omits some. The D gene and trimming were derived from the DNA, and the V and J assignments and clone size from that table. Of under 450,000 clones in the sample, 81% are singletons; the top ten hold about 1.2%. The specimen was peripheral blood. The receptor was derived from a human donor with acute or convalescent COVID-19. The donor label of this sample is uncertain.

The CDR3 bases are TGTGCCAGCAGCTTCCAGGGGGCTTCTGGTGGCTACACCTTC. This encodes CASSFQGASGGYTF. The chain recombines TRBV7-2 with TRBJ1-2, with TRBD1 matching over 8 bases. V lost 3 bases and J lost 7; bases outside the gene matches: 7. The germline V gene encodes CDR1 SGHTA and CDR2 FQGNSA. This CDR3 has 14 amino acids.